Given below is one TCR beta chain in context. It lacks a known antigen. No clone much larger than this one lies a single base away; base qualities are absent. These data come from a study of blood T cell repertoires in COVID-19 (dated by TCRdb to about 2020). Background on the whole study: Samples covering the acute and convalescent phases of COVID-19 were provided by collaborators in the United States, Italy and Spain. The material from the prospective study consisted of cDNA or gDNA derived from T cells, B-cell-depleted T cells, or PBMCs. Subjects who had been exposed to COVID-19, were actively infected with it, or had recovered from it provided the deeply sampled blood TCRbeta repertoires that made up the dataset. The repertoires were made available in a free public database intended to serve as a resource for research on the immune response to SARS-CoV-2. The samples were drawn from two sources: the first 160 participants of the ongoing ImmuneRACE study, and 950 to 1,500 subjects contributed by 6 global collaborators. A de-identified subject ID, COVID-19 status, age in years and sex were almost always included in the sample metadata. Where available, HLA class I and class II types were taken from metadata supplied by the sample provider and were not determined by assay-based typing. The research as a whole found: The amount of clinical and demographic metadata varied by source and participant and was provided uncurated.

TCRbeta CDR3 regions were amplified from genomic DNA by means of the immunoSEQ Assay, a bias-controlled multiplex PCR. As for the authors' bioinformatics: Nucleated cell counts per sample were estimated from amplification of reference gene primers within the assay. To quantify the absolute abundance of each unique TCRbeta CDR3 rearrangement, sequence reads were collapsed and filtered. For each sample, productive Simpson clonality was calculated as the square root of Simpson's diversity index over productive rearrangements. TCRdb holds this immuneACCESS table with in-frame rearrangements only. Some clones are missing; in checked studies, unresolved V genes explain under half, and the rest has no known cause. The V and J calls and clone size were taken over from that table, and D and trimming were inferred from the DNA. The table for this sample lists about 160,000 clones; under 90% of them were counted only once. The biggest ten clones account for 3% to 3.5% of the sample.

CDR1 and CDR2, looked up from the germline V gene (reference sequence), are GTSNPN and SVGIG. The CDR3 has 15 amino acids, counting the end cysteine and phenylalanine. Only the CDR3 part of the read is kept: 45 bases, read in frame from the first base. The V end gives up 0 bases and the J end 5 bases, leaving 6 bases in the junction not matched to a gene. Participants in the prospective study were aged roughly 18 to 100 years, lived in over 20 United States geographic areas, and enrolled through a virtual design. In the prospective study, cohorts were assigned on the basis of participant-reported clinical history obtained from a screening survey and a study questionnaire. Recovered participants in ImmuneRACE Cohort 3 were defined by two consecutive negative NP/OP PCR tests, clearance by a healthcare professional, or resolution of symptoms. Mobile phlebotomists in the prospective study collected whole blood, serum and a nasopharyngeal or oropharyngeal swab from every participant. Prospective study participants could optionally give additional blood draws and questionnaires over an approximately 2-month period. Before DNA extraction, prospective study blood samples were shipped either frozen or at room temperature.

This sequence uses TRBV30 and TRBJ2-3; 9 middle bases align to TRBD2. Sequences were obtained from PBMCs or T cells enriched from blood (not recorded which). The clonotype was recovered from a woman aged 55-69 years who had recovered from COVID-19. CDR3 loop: CAWSVRSGGRDTQYF. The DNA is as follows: TGTGCCTGGAGTGTACGGAGCGGGGGGAGAGATACGCAGTATTTT.